A selection of T cell receptor beta chains follows, all from one sample in a study of shared clonotypes between healthy human individuals. The data were produced by immunoSEQ multiplex PCR, yet TCRdb's version contains in-frame clones alone and is incomplete. The data hold 2 million to 2.5 million clones, with nearly 97% observed a single time. Input material: naive CD4+ T cells sorted from blood. These receptors were collected from a man between 18 and 29 years old in good health. CDR3s include the opening cysteine and the closing phenylalanine or tryptophan. D genes are given only for firm matches.

D gene: .
J gene: TRBJ2-7
V gene: TRBV7-8
CDR3 protein: CASSGFTVADRQIYEQYF

D gene: TRBD1
J gene: TRBJ2-3
V gene: TRBV5-1
CDR3 protein: CASSPDRASTDTQYF

D gene: .
J gene: TRBJ2-2
V gene: TRBV5-1
CDR3 protein: CASSLPLDTGELFF

D gene: .
J gene: TRBJ1-4
V gene: TRBV7-2
CDR3 protein: CASSLVSGTLTNEKLFF

D gene: TRBD2
J gene: TRBJ2-5
V gene: TRBV5-1
CDR3 protein: CASSGSGVLQTQYF

D gene: .
J gene: TRBJ1-5
V gene: TRBV6-6
CDR3 protein: CASSYPPDSSNQPQHF

D gene: TRBD2
J gene: TRBJ2-5
V gene: TRBV25-1
CDR3 protein: CASKGTSGQETQYF

D gene: .
J gene: TRBJ2-7
V gene: TRBV5-1
CDR3 protein: CASSFRTTFSYEQYF

D gene: TRBD2
J gene: TRBJ2-3
V gene: TRBV5-1
CDR3 protein: CASSPGLAGATDTQYF

D gene: TRBD1
J gene: TRBJ1-5
V gene: TRBV27
CDR3 protein: CASRPRTGGLTYSNQPQHF

D gene: .
J gene: TRBJ2-7
V gene: TRBV12-5
CDR3 protein: CASGLGIRSYEQYF

D gene: .
J gene: TRBJ2-3
V gene: TRBV30
CDR3 protein: CAWVSWGTDTQYF

D gene: .
J gene: TRBJ2-3
V gene: TRBV30
CDR3 protein: CAWSAPRYAQYF

D gene: .
J gene: TRBJ2-3
V gene: TRBV7-9
CDR3 protein: CASSQSDTQYF

D gene: TRBD1
J gene: TRBJ1-1
V gene: TRBV10-3
CDR3 protein: CATRIQGGRTEAFF

D gene: .
J gene: TRBJ1-1
V gene: TRBV13
CDR3 protein: CASRRGQEGTEAFF

D gene: .
J gene: TRBJ2-3
V gene: TRBV18
CDR3 protein: CASSLVDTQYF

D gene: .
J gene: TRBJ1-5
V gene: TRBV6-1
CDR3 protein: CASSEVSVGQPQHF

D gene: .
J gene: TRBJ1-1
V gene: TRBV10-3
CDR3 protein: CAISEKALNTEAFF

D gene: .
J gene: TRBJ1-3
V gene: TRBV30
CDR3 protein: CAWSFSGNTIYF

D gene: TRBD2
J gene: TRBJ2-5
V gene: TRBV29-1
CDR3 protein: CSVEGGYTKGLAGEGVQYF

D gene: TRBD2
J gene: TRBJ2-3
V gene: TRBV7-2
CDR3 protein: CASSPGTSVSTDTQYF

D gene: .
J gene: TRBJ1-6
V gene: TRBV19
CDR3 protein: CASSPGVRGSPLHF

D gene: TRBD1
J gene: TRBJ1-5
V gene: TRBV10-3
CDR3 protein: CAISPGGGHQPQHF

D gene: TRBD1
J gene: TRBJ1-3
V gene: TRBV27
CDR3 protein: CASSPTDRGAGNTIYF

D gene: TRBD1
J gene: TRBJ1-4
V gene: TRBV6-1
CDR3 protein: CASSPGQGNEKLFF

D gene: TRBD1
J gene: TRBJ1-5
V gene: TRBV5-1
CDR3 protein: CASSLEGAGTGGRQPQHF

D gene: TRBD1
J gene: TRBJ1-1
V gene: TRBV6-5
CDR3 protein: CASKKGAGAFF

D gene: .
J gene: TRBJ2-1
V gene: TRBV14
CDR3 protein: CASSQASGSLQFF

D gene: .
J gene: TRBJ1-5
V gene: TRBV18
CDR3 protein: CASSPPYEGGQPQHF

D gene: TRBD1
J gene: TRBJ2-2
V gene: TRBV7-2
CDR3 protein: CASTSSRGSGGELFF

D gene: TRBD1
J gene: TRBJ2-1
V gene: TRBV19
CDR3 protein: CASSIAGTGNYNEQFF

D gene: .
J gene: TRBJ2-4
V gene: TRBV5-1
CDR3 protein: CASSLAGSLAKNIQYF

D gene: .
J gene: TRBJ2-2
V gene: TRBV29-1
CDR3 protein: CSVGLGAGELFF

D gene: .
J gene: TRBJ2-3
V gene: TRBV11-2
CDR3 protein: CASSLATGVSTDTQYF

D gene: TRBD2
J gene: TRBJ2-7
V gene: TRBV10-1
CDR3 protein: CASSEGLAGPYEQYF

D gene: .
J gene: TRBJ1-3
V gene: TRBV11-2
CDR3 protein: CASSLRGPSATNTIYF

D gene: .
J gene: TRBJ1-1
V gene: TRBV5-1
CDR3 protein: CASSPGHGPNTEAFF

D gene: .
J gene: TRBJ2-7
V gene: TRBV5-1
CDR3 protein: CASSALQGYEQYF

D gene: .
J gene: TRBJ2-2
V gene: TRBV9
CDR3 protein: CASSVRDGGTGELFF

D gene: .
J gene: TRBJ1-5
V gene: TRBV28
CDR3 protein: CASRGGSNQPQHF

D gene: .
J gene: TRBJ1-2
V gene: TRBV4-2
CDR3 protein: CASSQGAGYGYTF

D gene: TRBD2
J gene: TRBJ2-1
V gene: TRBV6-5
CDR3 protein: CASSRLAGDREQFF

D gene: TRBD1
J gene: TRBJ2-7
V gene: TRBV6-6
CDR3 protein: CASSRDREHEQYF

D gene: TRBD1
J gene: TRBJ1-1
V gene: TRBV5-6
CDR3 protein: CASKGQLNTEAFF

D gene: .
J gene: TRBJ1-5
V gene: TRBV5-1
CDR3 protein: CASSLGSGNQPQHF

D gene: .
J gene: TRBJ2-2
V gene: TRBV25-1
CDR3 protein: CASSVPGSPTGELFF

D gene: .
J gene: TRBJ2-7
V gene: TRBV29-1
CDR3 protein: CSVGQSSYEQYF

D gene: .
J gene: TRBJ2-3
V gene: TRBV9
CDR3 protein: CASSVEHSTDTQYF